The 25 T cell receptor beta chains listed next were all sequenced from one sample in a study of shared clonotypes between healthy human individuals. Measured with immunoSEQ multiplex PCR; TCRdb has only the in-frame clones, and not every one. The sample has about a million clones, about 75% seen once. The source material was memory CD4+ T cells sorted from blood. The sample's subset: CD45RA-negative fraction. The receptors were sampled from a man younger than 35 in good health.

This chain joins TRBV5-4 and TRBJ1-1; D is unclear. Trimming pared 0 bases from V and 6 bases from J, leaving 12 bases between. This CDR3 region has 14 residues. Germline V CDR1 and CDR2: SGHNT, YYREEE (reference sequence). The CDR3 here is CASSLVNSAAEAFF. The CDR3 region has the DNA TGTGCCAGCAGCTTGGTCAACTCCGCGGCTGAAGCTTTCTTT.

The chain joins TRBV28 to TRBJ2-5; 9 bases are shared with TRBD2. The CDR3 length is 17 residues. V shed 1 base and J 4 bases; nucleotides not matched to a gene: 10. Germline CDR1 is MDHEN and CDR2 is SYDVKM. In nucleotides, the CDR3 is TGTGCCAGCAGTTTATTAGGCTCTAGCGGGGCCCCAGAGACCCAGTACTTC. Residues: CASSLLGSSGAPETQYF.

This CDR3 reads CASSTDGSYGYTF. CDR3 coding DNA: TGTGCCAGCAGCACGGACGGGTCCTATGGCTACACCTTC. The rearrangement joins TRBV5-4 to TRBJ1-2, with D uncertain. CDR3 length equals 13 residues. Looked up from germline, CDR1 is SGHNT and CDR2 is YYREEE (reference sequence). Trimming pared 4 bases from V and 4 bases from J, leaving 11 bases between.

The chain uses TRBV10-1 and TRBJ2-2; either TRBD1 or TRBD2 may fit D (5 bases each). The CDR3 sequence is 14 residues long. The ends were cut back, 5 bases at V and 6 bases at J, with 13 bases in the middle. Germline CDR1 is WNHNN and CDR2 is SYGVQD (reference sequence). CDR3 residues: CASSPGRRAGELFF. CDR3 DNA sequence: TGCGCCAGCAGTCCGGGACGCCGGGCCGGGGAGCTGTTTTTT.

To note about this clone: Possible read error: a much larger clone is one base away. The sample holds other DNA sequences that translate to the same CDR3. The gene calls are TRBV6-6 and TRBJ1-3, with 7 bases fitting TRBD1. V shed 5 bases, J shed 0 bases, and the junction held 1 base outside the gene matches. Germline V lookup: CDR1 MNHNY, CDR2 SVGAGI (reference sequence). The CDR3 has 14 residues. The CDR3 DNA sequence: TGTGCCAGCAGTCCAGGGGGCTCTGGAAACACCATATATTTT. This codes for CASSPGGSGNTIYF.

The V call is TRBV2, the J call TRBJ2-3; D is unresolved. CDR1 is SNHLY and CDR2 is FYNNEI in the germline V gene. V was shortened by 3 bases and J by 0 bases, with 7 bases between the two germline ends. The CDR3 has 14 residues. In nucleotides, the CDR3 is TGTGCCAGCAGTGAGGACGCGAGCACAGATACGCAGTATTTT. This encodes CASSEDASTDTQYF.

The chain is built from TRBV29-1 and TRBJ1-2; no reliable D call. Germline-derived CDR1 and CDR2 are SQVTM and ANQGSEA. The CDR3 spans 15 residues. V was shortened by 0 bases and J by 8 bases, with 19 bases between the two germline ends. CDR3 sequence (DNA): TGCAGCGTTGAAGATAAAGTCCGTATTGGCTCCGGCTACACCTTC. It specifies CSVEDKVRIGSGYTF.

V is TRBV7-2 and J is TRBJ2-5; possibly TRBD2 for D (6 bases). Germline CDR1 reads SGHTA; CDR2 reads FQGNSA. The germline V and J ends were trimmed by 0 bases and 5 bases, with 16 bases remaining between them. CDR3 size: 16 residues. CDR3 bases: TGTGCCAGCAGCTTAGCCGAACTGGCAGGGAGGGAGACCCAGTACTTC. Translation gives CASSLAELAGRETQYF.

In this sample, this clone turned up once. The CDR3 loop is CASSLDWGREQYF. For the CDR3, the DNA is TGTGCCAGCAGCTTAGATTGGGGACGCGAGCAGTACTTC. The V call is TRBV7-9, the J call TRBJ2-7, with D possibly called TRBD1 or TRBD2 (5 bases each). The germline V and J ends were trimmed by 1 base and 6 bases, with 10 bases remaining between them. This CDR3 spans 13 amino acids. Per germline, CDR1 SEHNR and CDR2 FQNEAQ (reference sequence).

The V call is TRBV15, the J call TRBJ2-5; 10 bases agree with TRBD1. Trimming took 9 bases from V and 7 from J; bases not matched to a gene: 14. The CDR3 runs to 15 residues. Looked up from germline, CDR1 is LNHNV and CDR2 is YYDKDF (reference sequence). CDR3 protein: CATETGGLTDGTQYF. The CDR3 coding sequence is TGTGCCACTGAGACAGGGGGCCTCACCGATGGGACCCAGTACTTC.

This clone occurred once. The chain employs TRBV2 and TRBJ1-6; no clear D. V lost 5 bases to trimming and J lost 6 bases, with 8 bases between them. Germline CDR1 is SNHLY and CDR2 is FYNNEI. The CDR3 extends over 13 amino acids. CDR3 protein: CASSRSVNSPLHF. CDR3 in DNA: TGTGCCAGCAGTAGGAGCGTTAATTCACCCCTCCACTTT. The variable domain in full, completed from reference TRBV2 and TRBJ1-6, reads EPEVTQTPSHQVTQMGQEVILRCVPISNHLYFYWYRQILGQKVEFLVSFYNNEISEKSEIFDDQFSVERPDGSNFTLKIRSTKLEDSAMYFCASSRSVNSPLHFGNGTRLTVT.

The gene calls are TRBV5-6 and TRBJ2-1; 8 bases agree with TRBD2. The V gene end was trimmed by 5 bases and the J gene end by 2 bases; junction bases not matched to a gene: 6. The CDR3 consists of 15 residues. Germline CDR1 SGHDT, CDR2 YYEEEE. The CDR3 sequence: CASRGSGKTYNEQFF. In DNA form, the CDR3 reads TGTGCCAGCAGGGGTAGCGGGAAGACCTACAATGAGCAGTTCTTC.

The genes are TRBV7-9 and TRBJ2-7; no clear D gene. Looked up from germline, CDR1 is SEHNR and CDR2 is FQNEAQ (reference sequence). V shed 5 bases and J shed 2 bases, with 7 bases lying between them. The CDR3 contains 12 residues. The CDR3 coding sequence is TGTGCCAGCAGCATCGCAGCCTACGAGCAGTACTTC. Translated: CASSIAAYEQYF.

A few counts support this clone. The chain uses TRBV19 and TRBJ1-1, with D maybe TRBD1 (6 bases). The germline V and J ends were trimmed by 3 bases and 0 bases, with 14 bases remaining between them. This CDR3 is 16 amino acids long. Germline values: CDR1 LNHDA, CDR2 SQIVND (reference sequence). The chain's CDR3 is CASSMAGHRLNTEAFF. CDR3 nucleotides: TGTGCCAGTAGTATGGCGGGACACCGGTTGAACACTGAAGCTTTCTTT.

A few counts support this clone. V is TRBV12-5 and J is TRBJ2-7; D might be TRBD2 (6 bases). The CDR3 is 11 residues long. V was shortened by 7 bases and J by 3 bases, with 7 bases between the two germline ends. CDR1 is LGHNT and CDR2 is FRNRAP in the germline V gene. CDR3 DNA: TGTGCTAGTGCGACTAGCTACGAGCAGTACTTC. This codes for CASATSYEQYF.

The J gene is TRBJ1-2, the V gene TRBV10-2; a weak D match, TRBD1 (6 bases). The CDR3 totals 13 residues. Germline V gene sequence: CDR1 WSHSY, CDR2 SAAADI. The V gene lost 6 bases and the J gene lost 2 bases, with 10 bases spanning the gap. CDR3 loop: CASSATGNYGYTF. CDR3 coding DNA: TGCGCCAGCAGCGCTACAGGGAACTATGGCTACACCTTC.

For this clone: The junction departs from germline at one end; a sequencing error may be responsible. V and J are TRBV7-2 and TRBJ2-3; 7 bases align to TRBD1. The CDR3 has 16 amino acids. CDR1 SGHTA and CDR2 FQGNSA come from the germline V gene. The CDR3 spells CASSLVDRAGTDTQYF. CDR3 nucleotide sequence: TGTGCCAGCAGCTTAGTAGACAGGGCGGGCACCGATACGCAGTATTTT.

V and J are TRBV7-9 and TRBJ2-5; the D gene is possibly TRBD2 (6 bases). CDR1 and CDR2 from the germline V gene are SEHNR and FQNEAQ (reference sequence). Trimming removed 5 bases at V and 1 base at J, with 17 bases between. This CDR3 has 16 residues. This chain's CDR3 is CASSVRTGTSQETQYF. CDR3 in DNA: TGTGCCAGCAGCGTGCGAACCGGGACTTCCCAAGAGACCCAGTACTTC.

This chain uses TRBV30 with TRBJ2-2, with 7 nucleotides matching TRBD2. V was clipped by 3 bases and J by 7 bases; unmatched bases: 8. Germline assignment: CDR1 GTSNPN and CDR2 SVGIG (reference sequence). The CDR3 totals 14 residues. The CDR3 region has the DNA TGTGCCTGGAGGTCGACTAGCTCAGGCGGGGAGCTGTTTTTT. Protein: CAWRSTSSGGELFF. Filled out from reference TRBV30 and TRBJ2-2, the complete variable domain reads SQTIHQWPATLVQPVGSPLSLECTVEGTSNPNLYWYRQAAGRGLQLLFYSVGIGQISSEVPQNLSASRPQDRQFILSSKKLLLSDSGFYLCAWRSTSSGGELFFGEGSRLTVL.

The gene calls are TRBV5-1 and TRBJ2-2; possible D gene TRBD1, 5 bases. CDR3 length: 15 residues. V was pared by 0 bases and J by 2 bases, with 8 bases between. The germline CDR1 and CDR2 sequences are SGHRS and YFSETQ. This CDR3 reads CASSLGTFNTGELFF. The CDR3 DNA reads TGCGCCAGCAGCTTGGGGACATTTAACACCGGGGAGCTGTTTTTT.

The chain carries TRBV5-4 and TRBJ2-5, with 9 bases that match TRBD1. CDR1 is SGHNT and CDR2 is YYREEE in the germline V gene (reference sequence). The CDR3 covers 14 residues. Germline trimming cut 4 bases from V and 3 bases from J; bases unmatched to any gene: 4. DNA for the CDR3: TGTGCCAGCAGCGTGACAGGGGGAGAAGAGACCCAGTACTTC. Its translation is CASSVTGGEETQYF.

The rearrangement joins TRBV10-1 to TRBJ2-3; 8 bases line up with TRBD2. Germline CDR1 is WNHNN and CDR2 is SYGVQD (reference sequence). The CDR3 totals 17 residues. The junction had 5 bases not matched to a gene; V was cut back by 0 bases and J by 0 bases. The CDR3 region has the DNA TGCGCCAGCAGTGAGTCGGTTACTAGCGGTAGCACAGATACGCAGTATTTT. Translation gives CASSESVTSGSTDTQYF.

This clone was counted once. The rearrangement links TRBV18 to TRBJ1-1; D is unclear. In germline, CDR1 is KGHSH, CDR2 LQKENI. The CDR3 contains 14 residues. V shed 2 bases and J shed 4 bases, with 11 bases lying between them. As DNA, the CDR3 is TGTGCCAGCTCACCAAGAGAAACGCGCACTGAAGCTTTCTTT. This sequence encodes CASSPRETRTEAFF. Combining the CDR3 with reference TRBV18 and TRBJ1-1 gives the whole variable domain NAGVMQNPRHLVRRRGQEARLRCSPMKGHSHVYWYRQLPEEGLKFMVYLQKENIIDESGMPKERFSAEFPKEGPSILRIQQVVRGDSAAYFCASSPRETRTEAFFGQGTRLTVV.

The CDR3 is CASSYSAVVPVGPQHF. The CDR3 DNA sequence: TGTGCCAGCAGTTACTCCGCTGTAGTCCCGGTGGGGCCCCAGCATTTT. V gene TRBV6-5 combines with J gene TRBJ1-5; no clear D gene. The CDR3 runs 16 residues. Per the germline V gene, CDR1 is MNHEY and CDR2 is SVGAGI. V was clipped by 0 bases and J by 9 bases, with 18 bases between them.

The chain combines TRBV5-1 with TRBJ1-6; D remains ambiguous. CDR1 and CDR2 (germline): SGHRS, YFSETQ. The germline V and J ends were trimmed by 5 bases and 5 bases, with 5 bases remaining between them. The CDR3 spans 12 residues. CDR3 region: CASRLDNSPLHF. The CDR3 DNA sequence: TGCGCCAGCAGGCTTGATAATTCACCCCTCCACTTT.